This TCR beta chain was observed in a study of monozygotic twins with inflammatory bowel disease (dated by TCRdb to between 2018 and 2021). Background for the entire study: A total of about 28 monozygotic twin pairs were included in the full study, comprising nine German pairs (four IBD-concordant, five IBD-discordant) and 19 IBD-discordant Danish pairs. Disease-associated traits were sought mainly through comparisons between IBD patients and their genetically identical healthy co-twins within discordant pairs. Each individual had, on average, about 151 000 unique TCRalpha sequences and 181 000 unique TCRbeta sequences available for analysis.

The CDR3 runs 15 amino acids, cysteine and phenylalanine included. A DNA sequence was not provided. CDR1 is given as SGHRS and CDR2 as YFSETQ, both from the germline V gene. Receptor amplification or capture employed 5' RACE. For each TCR library, approximately 3,700 ng of total RNA was used. For each sample, cDNA synthesis with SMARTScribe reverse transcriptase was split into eight separate reactions. During cDNA synthesis, template switching introduced unique molecular identifiers that contained a 6-nucleotide sample barcode. TCRalpha and TCRbeta cDNA was amplified in two nested PCRs of 16 and 9 cycles, and bead purification was carried out after each PCR. Before amplification, the cDNA was both treated with uracil DNA-glycosylase and purified with the QIAquick PCR purification kit. The second PCR was the step at which Illumina TruSeq-compatible adapters and sample-specific barcodes were added. TapeStation and Qubit were used to check library quality and concentration, and 5 to 5.5 ng of each library was pooled. Pooled libraries were sequenced on an Illumina HiSeq2500 single-index Rapid Run with 2 x 100 bp reads and custom sequencing primers. As for how the authors treated the data: MiGEC version 1.2.6 was used for UMI-based consensus assembly to correct PCR and sequencing errors. MiXCR version 2.1.1 was used for V(D)J alignment, clonotype assembly and CDR3 extraction. Gene usage, clonotype sharing and MAIT/NKT TCR abundance were normalised by analysing the top 1000, 10 000 and 20 000 clonotypes per sample. Diversity was computed as the inverse Simpson index with the vegan R package after downsampling to 27 000 UMIs. Statistical testing used paired Mann-Whitney U tests on the discordant twin pairs and applied Benjamini-Hochberg correction for multiple testing. TCRdb reprocessed the reads into one record per CDR3 protein sequence, lacking DNA. What appears here as the V and J calls and clone size reflects TCRdb's work, not the paper's. This sample's table contains 150,000 to 200,000 distinct CDR3 sequences. The ten largest make up 2.8% of the sample.

Overall results and qualifications from the work: The results gave no support for a single strong signal or clonotype linked to IBD. Measured by the inverse Simpson index, TCRbeta repertoire diversity was lower in IBD patients than in their healthy co-twins. Concordant and discordant twins showed no difference in repertoire similarity, possibly because of limited statistical power. Differing immunosuppressive treatments among patients may have added background noise and inter-individual variability to the repertoires. Compared with healthy twins, IBD patients shared fewer clonotypes with other individuals, and the difference was most pronounced in patients with signs of disease activity. The analysis was unable to tell apart different T cell subtypes.

A remark on this clonotype: The clone's antigen remains unknown.

From each donor, an approximately 2.4 ml peripheral blood sample was drawn into PAXgene tubes and stored at -80 degrees C. Without any T cell sorting, total RNA was extracted from whole blood using the PAXgene blood miRNA kit on an automated QIAcube. Peripheral blood from monozygotic twin pairs concordant or discordant for inflammatory bowel disease was subjected to deep TCRalpha and TCRbeta repertoire profiling with unique molecular barcoding. Smoking habits were recorded for all twin pairs, with individuals classified as current, former or never smokers. Recombination joined TRBV5-1 with TRBJ2-2. The clonotype comes from a human donor with ulcerative colitis or Crohn's disease, or a healthy co-twin of an affected twin (not recorded which). The specimen sequenced was blood. For the CDR3, the sequence is CASSLGSGTTGELFF.